A selection of T cell receptor beta chains follows, all from one sample in a study of blood T cell repertoires in COVID-19. Generated by immunoSEQ multiplex PCR, the TCRdb table keeps only in-frame clones and is missing some. Of 55,000 to 70,000 clones listed, about nine tenths are singletons. The material sequenced was peripheral blood. The source is a woman aged 55-75 years with COVID-19, enrolled during active disease. CDR3s include the opening cysteine and the closing phenylalanine or tryptophan. A D gene is named only where the DNA matches it firmly. The size entry is marked missing in some rows and otherwise reads once, few, many or a size class.

j_call: TRBJ1-5
clone_size: -
d_call: TRBD1
v_call: TRBV19
cdr3_nt: TGTGCCAGTACTACGACAGGGGGTGTTCAGCCCCAGCATTTT
cdr3_aa: CASTTTGGVQPQHF

j_call: TRBJ2-1
clone_size: -
d_call: TRBD2
v_call: TRBV7-9
cdr3_nt: TGTGCCAGCAGCTTAGTTGGCGGGAGGGCCAGTGAGCAGTTCTTC
cdr3_aa: CASSLVGGRASEQFF

j_call: TRBJ2-5
clone_size: -
d_call: TRBD2
v_call: TRBV19
cdr3_nt: TGTGCCAGTAATGTAGGACTAGCGGGAGCGGAGACCCAGTACTTC
cdr3_aa: CASNVGLAGAETQYF

j_call: TRBJ1-1
clone_size: -
d_call: TRBD1
v_call: TRBV19
cdr3_nt: TGTGCCACTCGGGACAGGGATTACACTGAAGCTTTCTTT
cdr3_aa: CATRDRDYTEAFF

j_call: TRBJ2-5
clone_size: -
d_call: TRBD2
v_call: TRBV10-2
cdr3_nt: TGCGCCACCACAAGTAGCGGGTATGCCCGGGAGACCCAGTACTTC
cdr3_aa: CATTSSGYARETQYF

j_call: TRBJ1-1
clone_size: -
d_call: TRBD1
v_call: TRBV4-3
cdr3_nt: TGCGCCAGCAGCCCGGACAGGGGCTGGACTGAAGCTTTCTTT
cdr3_aa: CASSPDRGWTEAFF

j_call: TRBJ1-1
clone_size: -
d_call: TRBD1
v_call: TRBV19
cdr3_nt: TGTGCCAGTAGGGGACAGACCTACACTGAAGCTTTCTTT
cdr3_aa: CASRGQTYTEAFF

j_call: TRBJ2-1
clone_size: -
d_call: -
v_call: TRBV4-1
cdr3_nt: TGCGCCAGCAGCTCCAGCAGGGCCGATGAGCAGTTCTTC
cdr3_aa: CASSSSRADEQFF

j_call: TRBJ2-1
clone_size: -
d_call: TRBD1
v_call: TRBV7-2
cdr3_nt: TGTGCCAGCAGCAAGGACAGGGGTTACAATGAGCAGTTCTTC
cdr3_aa: CASSKDRGYNEQFF

j_call: TRBJ2-3
clone_size: -
d_call: TRBD2
v_call: TRBV5-4
cdr3_nt: TGTGCCAGCAGCTTTATTAGCGGGGATACAGATACGCAGTATTTT
cdr3_aa: CASSFISGDTDTQYF

j_call: TRBJ1-5
clone_size: -
d_call: TRBD1
v_call: TRBV6-5
cdr3_nt: TGTGCCAGCAGTATTTTACAGGGGAATCAGCCCCAGCATTTT
cdr3_aa: CASSILQGNQPQHF

j_call: TRBJ2-7
clone_size: -
d_call: TRBD1
v_call: TRBV11-2
cdr3_nt: TGTGCCAGCAGCTTAGGGACAGGGCACTACGAGCAGTACTTC
cdr3_aa: CASSLGTGHYEQYF

j_call: TRBJ2-3
clone_size: -
d_call: -
v_call: TRBV30
cdr3_nt: TGTGCCTGGAGTTGGGCCCACTTTGGCCTCGCAGCCGAAGATACGCAGTATTTT
cdr3_aa: CAWSWAHFGLAAEDTQYF

j_call: TRBJ2-7
clone_size: -
d_call: -
v_call: TRBV5-5
cdr3_nt: TGTGCCAGCAGCCTTGAGGCAGACCCCTACGAGCAGTACTTC
cdr3_aa: CASSLEADPYEQYF

j_call: TRBJ2-4
clone_size: -
d_call: -
v_call: TRBV24-1
cdr3_nt: TGTGCCACCAGTGATAAACAGGTAGCCAAAAACATTCAGTACTTC
cdr3_aa: CATSDKQVAKNIQYF

j_call: TRBJ1-5
clone_size: -
d_call: -
v_call: TRBV2
cdr3_nt: TGTGCCAGCAGTTTCCGGGACACCAATCAGCCCCAGCATTTT
cdr3_aa: CASSFRDTNQPQHF

j_call: TRBJ2-3
clone_size: -
d_call: TRBD2
v_call: TRBV7-2
cdr3_nt: TGTGCCAGCATACTAGCGGGGGGCACAGATACGCAGTATTTT
cdr3_aa: CASILAGGTDTQYF

j_call: TRBJ2-7
clone_size: few
d_call: -
v_call: TRBV4-3
cdr3_nt: TGCGCCAGCAGCCAAGAGGGCATACCGTATGGATACTACGAGCAGTACTTC
cdr3_aa: CASSQEGIPYGYYEQYF

j_call: TRBJ2-5
clone_size: -
d_call: TRBD2
v_call: TRBV11-2
cdr3_nt: TGTGCCAGCAGCTTAGGACCTTGGGGGGGAGATGGTAGACAGACCCAGTACTTC
cdr3_aa: CASSLGPWGGDGRQTQYF

j_call: TRBJ2-7
clone_size: -
d_call: TRBD2
v_call: TRBV19
cdr3_nt: TGTGCCAGTACCAGTAGCGGGGGGACCTACGAGCAGTACTTC
cdr3_aa: CASTSSGGTYEQYF

j_call: TRBJ2-1
clone_size: once
d_call: TRBD1
v_call: TRBV19
cdr3_nt: TGTGCCAGTAGTACCCACAGGGGATACAATGAGCAGTTCTTC
cdr3_aa: CASSTHRGYNEQFF

j_call: TRBJ2-6
clone_size: -
d_call: TRBD1
v_call: TRBV6-6
cdr3_nt: TGTGCCCTCAGTCCCACAGGGGCCGCCCTCTCTGGGGCCAACGTCCTGACTTTC
cdr3_aa: CALSPTGAALSGANVLTF

j_call: TRBJ2-1
clone_size: -
d_call: -
v_call: TRBV7-2
cdr3_nt: TGTGCCAGCAGTCCCCCCTACTCATACAATGAGCAGTTCTTC
cdr3_aa: CASSPPYSYNEQFF